This is a list of T cell receptor beta chains from one sample in a study of T cell repertoires in cytomegalovirus infection. A single record per CDR3 protein comes from TCRdb applying MiXCR to the reads. The sample carries roughly 180,000 distinct CDR3 sequences, roughly 28% recorded once. Sequencing input: PBMCs. Source of these receptors: a human donor in good health (CMV status not recorded). Some clones in this sample may be carry-over from other donors' samples. Both conserved end residues are part of each CDR3. A D gene is named only where the DNA matches it firmly. The size entry is marked missing in some rows and otherwise reads once, few, many or a size class.

>few|TRBJ1-4|TRBV5-1|TRBD1
CASSLWRTGISNEKLFF
TGCGCCAGCAGCTTGTGGAGGACAGGGATATCTAATGAAAAACTGTTTTTT
>few|TRBJ1-1|TRBV2|NA
CASSQDSYTEAFF
TGTGCCAGCAGTCAAGACAGTTACACTGAAGCTTTCTTT
>NA|TRBJ1-5|TRBV14|NA
CASSQWGDQPQHF
TGTGCCAGCAGCCAATGGGGGGATCAGCCCCAGCATTTT
>medium-sized|TRBJ2-7|TRBV7-2|NA
CASSFIGSNLYEQYF
TGTGCCAGCAGCTTTATCGGGTCGAACCTGTACGAGCAGTACTTC
>few|TRBJ2-5|TRBV14|TRBD1
CASSQEFGQGAAARKTQYF
TGTGCCAGCAGCCAAGAATTCGGACAGGGGGCGGCTGCGAGAAAGACCCAGTACTTC
>NA|TRBJ1-1|TRBV7-3|NA
CASSPGVGGAFF
TGTGCCAGCAGCCCCGGTGTTGGCGGAGCTTTCTTT
>NA|TRBJ2-3|TRBV6-1|TRBD1
CASRLQGANTDTQYF
TGTGCCAGCAGGCTACAGGGGGCGAACACAGATACGCAGTATTTT
>NA|TRBJ2-7|TRBV13|NA
CASSRGVNREQYF
TGTGCCAGCAGCCGGGGCGTCAACCGCGAGCAGTACTTC
>NA|TRBJ1-1|TRBV19|NA
CASKGPGNTEAFF
TGTGCCAGTAAAGGGCCGGGGAACACTGAAGCTTTCTTT
>NA|TRBJ2-2|TRBV5-4|NA
CASSFAPGLPPGELFF
TGTGCCAGCAGCTTTGCCCCGGGACTCCCCCCTGGGGAGCTGTTTTTT
>few|TRBJ1-2|TRBV20-1|TRBD1
CSASARDREGGYTF
TGCAGTGCTAGCGCGAGGGACAGGGAGGGTGGCTACACCTTC
>NA|TRBJ2-3|TRBV5-6|NA
CASSRLLGGADTQYF
TGTGCCAGCAGCCGACTCTTAGGGGGGGCAGATACGCAGTATTTT
>NA|TRBJ1-2|TRBV29-1|NA
CSLGTSYGYTF
TGCAGCCTAGGGACATCCTATGGCTACACCTTC
>NA|TRBJ2-3|TRBV5-4|TRBD1
CASSHHGQGADTQYF
TGTGCCAGCAGCCACCATGGACAGGGGGCAGATACGCAGTATTTT
>NA|TRBJ1-1|TRBV19|TRBD1
CASSSRTGLAFF
TGTGCCAGTAGTTCGAGGACAGGGCTAGCTTTCTTT
>few|TRBJ2-7|TRBV6-2/TRBV6-3|NA
CASRHTGSYEQYF
TGTGCCAGCAGACACACAGGGTCGTACGAGCAGTACTTC
>NA|TRBJ2-2|TRBV5-1|TRBD1
CASSFSDRDTGELFF
TGCGCCAGCAGCTTCAGTGACAGGGACACCGGGGAGCTGTTTTTT
>few|TRBJ2-3|TRBV11-2|NA
CASSLVGGGRGRSNTQYF
TGTGCCAGCAGCTTAGTGGGGGGGGGGCGGGGCAGGTCTAATACGCAGTATTTT
>NA|TRBJ2-6|TRBV14|NA
CASAHSGPTLSGANVLTF
TGTGCCAGCGCTCACTCGGGACCGACTCTCTCTGGGGCCAACGTCCTGACTTTC
>NA|TRBJ2-6|TRBV12-3/TRBV12-4|NA
CASSPLFGSGANVLTF
TGTGCCAGCAGTCCCCTCTTTGGCTCTGGGGCCAACGTCCTGACTTTC